This TCR beta chain derives from a study of cytomegalovirus exposure and HLA in healthy donors. V lost 5 bases and J lost 4; bases outside the gene matches: 9. CDR1 SGHDN and CDR2 FVKESK come from the germline V gene. This CDR3 has 15 residues. A remark on this clone: The antigen remains unidentified.

Study-level findings and limits: As immune exposure information, only CMV serostatus was available. The authors considered a cluster of highly shared sequence variants likely to be a sequencing artifact.

The PCR made use of 60 Vbeta and 13 Jbeta primers. Clones were read by immunoSEQ multiplex PCR, and TCRdb kept only the in-frame ones, dropping some. The table shows 100,000 or so clones, with 75% to 90% occurring only once. This chain joins TRBV14 and TRBJ1-1; TRBD1 matches at 8 bases. Sequencing was done on a sample of PBMCs. The TCR was taken from a man aged 30-40 years in good health and CMV-seronegative. This CDR3 reads CASSGWGDRGTEAFF. CDR3 DNA sequence: TGTGCCAGCAGCGGGTGGGGTGACAGGGGCACTGAAGCTTTCTTT.